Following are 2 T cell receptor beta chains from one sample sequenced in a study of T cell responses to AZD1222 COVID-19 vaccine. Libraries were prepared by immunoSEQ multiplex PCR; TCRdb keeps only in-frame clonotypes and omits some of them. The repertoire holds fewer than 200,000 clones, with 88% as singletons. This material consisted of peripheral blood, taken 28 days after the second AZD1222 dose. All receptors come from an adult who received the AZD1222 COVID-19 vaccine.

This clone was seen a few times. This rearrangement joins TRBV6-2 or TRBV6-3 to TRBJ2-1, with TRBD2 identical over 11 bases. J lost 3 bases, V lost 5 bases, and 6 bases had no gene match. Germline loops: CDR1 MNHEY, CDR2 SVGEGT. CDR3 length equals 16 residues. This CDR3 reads CASSQGTSGFYNEQFF. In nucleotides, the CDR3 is TGTGCCAGCAGTCAGGGGACTAGCGGCTTCTACAATGAGCAGTTCTTC.

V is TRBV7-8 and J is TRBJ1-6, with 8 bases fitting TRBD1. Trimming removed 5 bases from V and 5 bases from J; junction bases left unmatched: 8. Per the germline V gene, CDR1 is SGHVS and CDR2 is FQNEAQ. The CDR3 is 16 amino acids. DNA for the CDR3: TGTGCCAGCAGCCTACAGGGGGACGGCGATAATTCACCCCTCCACTTT. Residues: CASSLQGDGDNSPLHF. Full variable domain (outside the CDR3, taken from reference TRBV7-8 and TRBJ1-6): GAGVSQSPRYKVAKRGQDVALRCDPISGHVSLFWYQQALGQGPEFLTYFQNEAQLDKSGLPSDRFFAERPEGSVSTLKIQRTQQEDSAVYLCASSLQGDGDNSPLHFGNGTRLTVT.